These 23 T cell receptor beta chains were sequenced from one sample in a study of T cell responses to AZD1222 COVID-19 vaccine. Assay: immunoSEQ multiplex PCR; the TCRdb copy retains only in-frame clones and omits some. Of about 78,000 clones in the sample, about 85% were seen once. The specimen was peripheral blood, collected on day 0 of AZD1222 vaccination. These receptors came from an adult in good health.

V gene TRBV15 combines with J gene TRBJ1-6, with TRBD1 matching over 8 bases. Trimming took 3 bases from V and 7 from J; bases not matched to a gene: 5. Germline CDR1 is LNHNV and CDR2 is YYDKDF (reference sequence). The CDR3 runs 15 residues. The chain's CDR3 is CATSSRGPGNSPLHF. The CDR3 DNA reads TGTGCCACCAGCAGCAGGGGGCCGGGGAATTCACCCCTCCACTTT.

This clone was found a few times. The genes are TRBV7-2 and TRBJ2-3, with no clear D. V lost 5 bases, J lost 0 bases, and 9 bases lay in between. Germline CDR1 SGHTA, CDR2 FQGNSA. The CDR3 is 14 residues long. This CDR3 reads CASSLSHSTDTQYF. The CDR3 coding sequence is TGTGCCAGCAGCCTCTCCCACAGCACAGATACGCAGTATTTT.

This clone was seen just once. The CDR3 nucleotides read TGTGCCAGCAGCTTAGGATGGAGCTCTGGAAACACCATATATTTT. Protein product: CASSLGWSSGNTIYF. The chain is built from TRBV7-8 and TRBJ1-3; no clear D gene. Per germline, CDR1 SGHVS and CDR2 FQNEAQ. Deletions cut 1 base from V and 0 bases from J, with 7 bases between. This CDR3 is 15 amino acids long.

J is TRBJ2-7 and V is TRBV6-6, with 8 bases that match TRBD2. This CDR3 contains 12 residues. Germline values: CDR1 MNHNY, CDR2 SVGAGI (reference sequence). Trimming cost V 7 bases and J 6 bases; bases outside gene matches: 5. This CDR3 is CASTGGAPEQYF. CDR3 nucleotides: TGTGCCAGCACCGGGGGGGCCCCCGAGCAGTACTTC.

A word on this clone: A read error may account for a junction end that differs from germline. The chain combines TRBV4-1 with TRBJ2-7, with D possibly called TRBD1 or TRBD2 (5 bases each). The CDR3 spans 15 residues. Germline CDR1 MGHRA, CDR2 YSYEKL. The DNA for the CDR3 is TGCGCCAGCAGGCAAGGGGACGGAACCCCTAACGAGCAGTACTTC. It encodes CASRQGDGTPNEQYF.

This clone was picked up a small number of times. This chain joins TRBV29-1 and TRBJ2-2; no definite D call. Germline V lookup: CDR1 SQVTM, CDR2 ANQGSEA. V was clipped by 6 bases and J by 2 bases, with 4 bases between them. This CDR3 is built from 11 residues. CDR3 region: CSVVNTGELFF. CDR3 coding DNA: TGCAGCGTAGTTAACACCGGGGAGCTGTTTTTT.

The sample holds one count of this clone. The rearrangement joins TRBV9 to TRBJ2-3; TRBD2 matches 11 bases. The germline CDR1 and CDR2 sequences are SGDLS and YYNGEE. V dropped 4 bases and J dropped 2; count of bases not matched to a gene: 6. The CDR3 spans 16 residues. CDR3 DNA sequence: TGTGCCAGCAGCCCTTCACTAGCGGGAGTCACAGATACGCAGTATTTT. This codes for CASSPSLAGVTDTQYF.

CDR3 DNA sequence: TGTGCCAGCAGCCCCAGGCCGAGGGACTATGGCTACACCTTC. Amino acid sequence: CASSPRPRDYGYTF. The rearrangement joins TRBV4-2 to TRBJ1-2; D gene unclear. Germline CDR1 is LGHNA and CDR2 is YNFKEQ. The length of the CDR3 is 14 residues. The V gene lost 4 bases and the J gene lost 3 bases, with 12 bases spanning the gap.

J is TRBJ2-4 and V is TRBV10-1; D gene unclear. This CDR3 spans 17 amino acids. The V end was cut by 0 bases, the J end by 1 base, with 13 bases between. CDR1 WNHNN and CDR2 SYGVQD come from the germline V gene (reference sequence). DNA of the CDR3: TGCGCCAGCAGTGAGTCAACAGTACCTCTGGCCAAAAACATTCAGTACTTC. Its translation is CASSESTVPLAKNIQYF.

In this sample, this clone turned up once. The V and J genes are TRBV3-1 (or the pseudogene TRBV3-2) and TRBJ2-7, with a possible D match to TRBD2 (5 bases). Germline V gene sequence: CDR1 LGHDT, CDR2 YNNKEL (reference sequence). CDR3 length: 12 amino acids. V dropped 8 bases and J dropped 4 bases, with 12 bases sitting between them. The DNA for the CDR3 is TGTGCCAGCGGTGGGTCGGGGTACGAGCAGTACTTC. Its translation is CASGGSGYEQYF.

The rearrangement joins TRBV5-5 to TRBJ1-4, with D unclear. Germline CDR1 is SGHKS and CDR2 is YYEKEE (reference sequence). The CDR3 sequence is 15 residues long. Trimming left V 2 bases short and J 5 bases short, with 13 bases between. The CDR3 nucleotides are TGTGCCAGCAGCTTTTACAGCAGCCCAAATGAAAAACTGTTTTTT. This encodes CASSFYSSPNEKLFF.

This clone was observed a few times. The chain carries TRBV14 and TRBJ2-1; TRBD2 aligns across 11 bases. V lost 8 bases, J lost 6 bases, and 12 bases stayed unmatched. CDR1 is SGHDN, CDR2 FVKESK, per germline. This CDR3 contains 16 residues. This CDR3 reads CASSSLAGGWVNEQFF. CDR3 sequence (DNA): TGTGCCAGCTCGAGTCTAGCGGGAGGCTGGGTCAATGAGCAGTTCTTC.

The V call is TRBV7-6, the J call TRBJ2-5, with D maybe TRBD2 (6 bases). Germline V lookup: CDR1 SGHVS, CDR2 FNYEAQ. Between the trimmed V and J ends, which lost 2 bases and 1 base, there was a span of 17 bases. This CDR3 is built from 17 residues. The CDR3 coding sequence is TGTGCCAGCAGCTTACAAAGTAGCGGAAATACCCAAGAGACCCAGTACTTC. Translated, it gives CASSLQSSGNTQETQYF. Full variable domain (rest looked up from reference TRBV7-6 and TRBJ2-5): GAGVSQSPRYKVTKRGQDVALRCDPISGHVSLYWYRQALGQGPEFLTYFNYEAQQDKSGLPNDRFSAERPEGSISTLTIQRTEQRDSAMYRCASSLQSSGNTQETQYFGPGTRLLVL.

CDR3: CASSIGTGAGNTIYF. The DNA for the CDR3 is TGTGCCAGCAGCATCGGGACAGGGGCTGGAAACACCATATATTTT. V gene TRBV5-5 combines with J gene TRBJ1-3, with 10 bases lining up with TRBD1. Germline V gene data show CDR1 as SGHKS and CDR2 as YYEKEE (reference sequence). Trimming at V came to 4 bases and at J to 2 bases, leaving 3 bases not matched to a gene. CDR3 length equals 15 residues.

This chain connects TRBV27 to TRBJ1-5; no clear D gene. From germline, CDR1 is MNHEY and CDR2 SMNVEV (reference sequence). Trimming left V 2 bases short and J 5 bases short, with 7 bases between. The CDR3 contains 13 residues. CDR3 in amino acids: CASSLVWDQPQHF. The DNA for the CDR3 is TGTGCCAGCAGTTTAGTTTGGGATCAGCCCCAGCATTTT.

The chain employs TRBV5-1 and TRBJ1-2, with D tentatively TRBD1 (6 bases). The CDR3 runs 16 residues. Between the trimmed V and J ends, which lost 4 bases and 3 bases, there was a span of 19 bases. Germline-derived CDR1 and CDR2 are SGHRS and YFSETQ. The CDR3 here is CASSIEAGANYYGYTF. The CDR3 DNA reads TGCGCCAGCAGCATTGAAGCAGGGGCCAATTACTATGGCTACACCTTC.

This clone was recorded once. The CDR3 is CASTLGREYYGYTF. The CDR3 region has the DNA TGTGCCAGCACCCTAGGGAGGGAGTACTATGGCTACACCTTC. This chain uses TRBV6-5 with TRBJ1-2, with no clear D. The V gene lost 7 bases and the J gene lost 3 bases, with 15 bases spanning the gap. This CDR3 has 14 residues. Germline V gives CDR1 MNHEY, CDR2 SVGAGI.

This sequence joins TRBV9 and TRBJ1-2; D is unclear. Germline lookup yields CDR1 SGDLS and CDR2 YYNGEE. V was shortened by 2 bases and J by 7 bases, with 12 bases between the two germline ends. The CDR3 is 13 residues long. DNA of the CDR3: TGTGCCAGCAGCGTGGAGGGAAGGATTGGCTACACCTTC. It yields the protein CASSVEGRIGYTF.

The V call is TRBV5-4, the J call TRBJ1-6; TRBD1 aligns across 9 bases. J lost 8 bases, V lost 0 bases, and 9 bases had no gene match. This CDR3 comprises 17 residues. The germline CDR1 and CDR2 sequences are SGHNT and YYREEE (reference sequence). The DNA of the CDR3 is TGTGCCAGCAGCTTGGACCGACCGGGACAGGGTGATTCACCCCTCCACTTT. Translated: CASSLDRPGQGDSPLHF.

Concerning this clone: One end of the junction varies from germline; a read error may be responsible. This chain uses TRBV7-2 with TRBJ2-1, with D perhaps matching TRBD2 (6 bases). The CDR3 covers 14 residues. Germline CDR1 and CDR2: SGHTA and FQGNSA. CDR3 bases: TGTGCCAGCAGCTTAGACGGGAGCTACGATGAGCAGTTCTTC. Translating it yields CASSLDGSYDEQFF.

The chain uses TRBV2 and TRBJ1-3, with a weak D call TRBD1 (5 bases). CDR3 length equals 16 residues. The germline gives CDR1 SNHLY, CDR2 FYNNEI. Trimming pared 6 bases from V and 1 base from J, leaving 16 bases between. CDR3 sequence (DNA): TGTGCCAGCAGAATGGGGGAGGCCAGGTCTGGAAACACCATATATTTT. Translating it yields CASRMGEARSGNTIYF.

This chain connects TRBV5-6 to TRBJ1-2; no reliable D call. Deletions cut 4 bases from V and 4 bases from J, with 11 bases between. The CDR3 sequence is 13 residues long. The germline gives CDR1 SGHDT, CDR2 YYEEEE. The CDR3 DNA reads TGTGCCAGCAGCCCAGTTCGTGGCTATGGCTACACCTTC. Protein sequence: CASSPVRGYGYTF.

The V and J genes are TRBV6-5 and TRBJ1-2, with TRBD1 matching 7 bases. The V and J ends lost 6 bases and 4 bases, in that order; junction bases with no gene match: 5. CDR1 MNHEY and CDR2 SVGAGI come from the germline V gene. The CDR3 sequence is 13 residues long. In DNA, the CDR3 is TGTGCCAGCAGGTCGACAGGGACCTATGGCTACACCTTC. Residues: CASRSTGTYGYTF.